Listed here are 20 T cell receptor beta chains from one sample, sequenced in a study of blood T cell repertoires in COVID-19. Libraries were prepared by immunoSEQ multiplex PCR; TCRdb keeps only in-frame clonotypes and omits some of them. The profile shows 150,000 to 190,000 clones, 80% of them singletons. The sample was peripheral blood. All receptors derive from a man aged 55-75 years with acute or convalescent COVID-19.

This clone was detected only once. The rearrangement uses TRBV6-5 and TRBJ2-7, with TRBD1 matching 10 bases. This CDR3 has 14 residues. The J segment lost 7 bases and the V segment lost 6 bases, leaving 9 bases of the junction unmatched. Germline lookup yields CDR1 MNHEY and CDR2 SVGAGI. The chain's CDR3 is CASSKGQGLREQYF. CDR3 DNA: TGTGCCAGCAGCAAGGGACAGGGGTTAAGGGAGCAGTACTTC.

This chain connects TRBV3-1 (or the pseudogene TRBV3-2) to TRBJ2-7; TRBD1 agrees at 7 bases. This CDR3 has 15 residues. The V gene's germline CDR1 is LGHDT and CDR2 YNNKEL (reference sequence). Trimming cost V 4 bases and J 0 bases; bases outside gene matches: 6. The CDR3 reads CASSRGQQNSYEQYF. The CDR3 DNA follows: TGTGCCAGCAGCCGGGGACAGCAAAACTCCTACGAGCAGTACTTC.

For the CDR3, the DNA is TGTGCCAGCAGCTTAGGGCTAGCGGGGGGGCAGGATACGCAGTATTTT. This encodes CASSLGLAGGQDTQYF. The chain couples TRBV7-6 to TRBJ2-3; 12 nucleotides align to TRBD2. There are 16 residues in the CDR3. After removal of 1 base from V and 6 bases from J, the junction contained 5 bases not matched to a gene. Germline-derived CDR1 and CDR2 are SGHVS and FNYEAQ.

The chain employs TRBV6-6 and TRBJ2-2; 7 bases line up with TRBD2. The CDR3 is 16 residues long. Germline CDR1 and CDR2: MNHNY and SVGAGI (reference sequence). With 4 bases clipped from V and 6 bases from J, the junction kept 11 bases outside the gene matches. CDR3 sequence: CASSLRSGTFPGELFF. CDR3 DNA: TGTGCCAGCAGTTTACGGAGCGGGACGTTCCCCGGGGAGCTGTTTTTT.

The V and J genes are TRBV6-2 or TRBV6-3 and TRBJ2-7; tentative D call: TRBD2 (5 bases). The CDR3 covers 17 residues. Germline values: CDR1 MNHEY, CDR2 SVGEGT. V gave up 2 bases and J gave up 1 base, with 18 bases separating them. The CDR3: CASSYIADSLISYEQYF. CDR3 coding DNA: TGTGCCAGCAGTTACATTGCGGACTCATTGATTTCCTACGAGCAGTACTTC.

The rearrangement uses TRBV15 and TRBJ1-1, with 9 positions matching TRBD1. This CDR3 comprises 16 residues. After removal of 1 base from V and 10 bases from J, the junction contained 13 bases not matched to a gene. CDR1 LNHNV and CDR2 YYDKDF come from the germline V gene (reference sequence). CDR3 DNA: TGTGCCACCAGCAGAGGTGGGGACAGGGCCCGTTTGGGAGCTTTCTTT. It encodes CATSRGGDRARLGAFF.

In its sample, this clone was seen once. This sample also contains other DNA sequences that code for the same CDR3. The gene calls are TRBV19 and TRBJ1-5; 7 bases are shared with TRBD1. From germline, CDR1 is LNHDA and CDR2 SQIVND (reference sequence). This CDR3 comprises 16 residues. J lost 4 bases, V lost 3 bases, and 9 bases had no gene match. The CDR3 loop reads CASSIRTGPINQPQHF. The CDR3 DNA is TGTGCCAGTAGTATCCGGACAGGTCCCATTAATCAGCCCCAGCATTTT.

This clone was picked up a small number of times. This sequence joins TRBV5-1 and TRBJ2-5; 11 bases line up with TRBD2. Germline CDR1 reads SGHRS; CDR2 reads YFSETQ. After removal of 0 bases from V and 5 bases from J, the junction contained 3 bases not matched to a gene. The CDR3 sequence is 15 residues long. The CDR3 here is CASSLGPSGRETQYF. In DNA form, the CDR3 reads TGCGCCAGCAGCTTGGGGCCTAGCGGGAGGGAGACCCAGTACTTC.

The rearrangement joins TRBV7-2 to TRBJ2-7, with D possibly being TRBD2 (6 bases). Germline V gene sequence: CDR1 SGHTA, CDR2 FQGNSA. The CDR3 is made up of 17 amino acids. Trimming pared 0 bases from V and 2 bases from J, leaving 17 bases between. CDR3 residues: CASSLALGGTWTYEQYF. In DNA form, the CDR3 reads TGTGCCAGCAGCTTAGCGCTGGGCGGGACCTGGACCTACGAGCAGTACTTC.

The chain carries TRBV7-9 and TRBJ2-7; 8 nucleotides line up with TRBD2. This CDR3 has 13 amino acids. Germline lookup yields CDR1 SEHNR and CDR2 FQNEAQ (reference sequence). V lost 5 bases and J lost 6; bases outside the gene matches: 6. The CDR3 DNA follows: TGTGCCAGCAGCCCGCGGGGGGTGGGCGAGCAGTACTTC. It translates to CASSPRGVGEQYF.

The gene calls are TRBV5-4 and TRBJ2-7; D remains unclear. Per the germline V gene, CDR1 is SGHNT and CDR2 is YYREEE (reference sequence). The CDR3 is 14 amino acids. V was cut by 0 bases and J by 0 bases, with 7 bases left in between. CDR3 loop: CASSLDWSSYEQYF. CDR3 sequence (DNA): TGTGCCAGCAGCTTGGACTGGAGCTCCTACGAGCAGTACTTC.

The chain has TRBV20-1 and TRBJ2-1; 13 nucleotides match TRBD2. The germline V gene encodes CDR1 DFQATT and CDR2 SNEGSKA (reference sequence). The CDR3 contains 16 residues. The V and J ends lost 3 bases and 1 base, in that order; junction bases with no gene match: 3. The DNA for the CDR3 is TGCAGTGCTAGTCGGACTAGCGGGAGTTCCTACAATGAGCAGTTCTTC. It is translated as CSASRTSGSSYNEQFF.

The CDR3 spells CASSSNNEKLFF. The CDR3 coding sequence is TGTGCCAGCAGTTCCAATAATGAAAAACTGTTTTTT. This chain joins TRBV27 and TRBJ1-4; no definite D call. Germline lookup yields CDR1 MNHEY and CDR2 SMNVEV (reference sequence). V was shortened by 4 bases and J by 4 bases, with 4 bases between the two germline ends. The CDR3 consists of 12 residues.

V usage is TRBV6-4 and J usage is TRBJ2-1; tentatively, D is TRBD2 (5 bases). CDR1 and CDR2 from the germline V gene are MRHNA and SNTAGT. With 2 bases removed from V and 6 bases from J, the gap between germline ends came to 14 bases. This CDR3 comprises 15 residues. This CDR3 reads CASSDRAVGGNEQFF. CDR3 bases: TGTGCCAGCAGTGACCGGGCGGTAGGAGGCAATGAGCAGTTCTTC.

This clone was seen at least ten times. The chain recombines TRBV4-1 with TRBJ1-4, with 8 bases identical to TRBD1. The CDR3 has 16 amino acids. The germline V gene encodes CDR1 MGHRA and CDR2 YSYEKL. V shed 1 base and J 8 bases; nucleotides not matched to a gene: 9. The CDR3 reads CASSQGTGPKGEKLFF. CDR3 in DNA: TGCGCCAGCAGCCAAGGGACAGGGCCGAAGGGGGAAAAACTGTTTTTT.

This clone turned up a few times. The rearrangement links TRBV4-1 to TRBJ2-1; 9 nucleotides line up with TRBD2. Trimming cost V 5 bases and J 4 bases; bases outside gene matches: 9. This CDR3 has 16 amino acids. Per the germline V gene, CDR1 is MGHRA and CDR2 is YSYEKL. The CDR3 sequence: CASSGVGTSLYNEQFF. The CDR3 DNA reads as TGCGCCAGCAGCGGAGTTGGGACTAGCCTATACAATGAGCAGTTCTTC.

The CDR3 region has the DNA TGTGCCAGCAGTCGACAGGCTGATAATTCACCCCTCCACTTT. Translated, it gives CASSRQADNSPLHF. The chain links TRBV5-4 to TRBJ1-6; D perhaps matches TRBD1 (6 bases). The CDR3 runs to 14 residues. CDR1 is SGHNT, CDR2 YYREEE, per germline (reference sequence). V lost 5 bases, J lost 5 bases, and 11 bases lay in between.

This chain joins TRBV12-5 and TRBJ1-6, with D tentatively TRBD1 (6 bases). The CDR3 totals 14 residues. V was trimmed by 2 bases and J by 13 bases, leaving 15 bases between them. Germline values: CDR1 LGHNT, CDR2 FRNRAP. CDR3 DNA sequence: TGTGCTAGTGGTTTGAGGACAGAGGGTTCGCCCCTCCACTTT. Its translation: CASGLRTEGSPLHF.

The V gene is TRBV7-2, the J gene TRBJ1-6; D not certain. In germline, CDR1 is SGHTA, CDR2 FQGNSA. Between the trimmed V and J ends, which lost 3 bases and 9 bases, there was a span of 6 bases. The CDR3 has 12 residues. The DNA of the CDR3 is TGTGCCAGCAGCTTTCGGAGTTCACCCCTCCACTTT. It yields the protein CASSFRSSPLHF. Combining the CDR3 with reference TRBV7-2 and TRBJ1-6 gives the whole variable domain GAGVSQSPSNKVTEKGKDVELRCDPISGHTALYWYRQSLGQGLEFLIYFQGNSAPDKSGLPSDRFSAERTGGSVSTLTIQRTQQEDSAVYLCASSFRSSPLHFGNGTRLTVT.

V and J are TRBV10-2 and TRBJ1-5, with 9 bases lining up with TRBD1. J lost 5 bases, V lost 9 bases, and 5 bases had no gene match. The CDR3 is made up of 13 amino acids. Germline CDR1 is WSHSY and CDR2 is SAAADI. The CDR3 nucleotides read TGCGCCAGTAGGGACAGGGTATATCAGCCCCAGCATTTT. Translated: CASRDRVYQPQHF.